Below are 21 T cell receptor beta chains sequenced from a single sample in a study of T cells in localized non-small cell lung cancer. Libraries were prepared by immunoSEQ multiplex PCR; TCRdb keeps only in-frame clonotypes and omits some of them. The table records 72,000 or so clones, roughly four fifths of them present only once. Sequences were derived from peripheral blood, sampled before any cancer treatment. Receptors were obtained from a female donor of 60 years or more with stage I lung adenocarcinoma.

The CDR3 reads CASSAGVPYSNQPQHF. The CDR3 region has the DNA TGCGCCAGCAGTGCAGGGGTCCCCTATAGCAATCAGCCCCAGCATTTT. This rearrangement joins TRBV23-1 to TRBJ1-5; D may be TRBD1 (6 bases). TRBV23-1 is flagged as an ORF with uncertain function. This CDR3 region has 16 residues. V was trimmed by 5 bases and J by 0 bases, leaving 14 bases between them.

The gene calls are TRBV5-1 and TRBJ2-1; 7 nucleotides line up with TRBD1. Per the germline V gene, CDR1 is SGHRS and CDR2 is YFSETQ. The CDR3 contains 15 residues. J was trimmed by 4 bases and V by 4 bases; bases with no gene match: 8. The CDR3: CASSQDRSTYNEQFF. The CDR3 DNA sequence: TGCGCCAGCAGCCAGGACAGGAGCACTTACAATGAGCAGTTCTTC.

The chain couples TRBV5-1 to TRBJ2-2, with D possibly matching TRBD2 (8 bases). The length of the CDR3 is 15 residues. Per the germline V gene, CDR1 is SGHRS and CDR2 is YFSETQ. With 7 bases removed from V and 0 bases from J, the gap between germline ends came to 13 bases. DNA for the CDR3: TGCGCCAGCTCGGGAGGGGGCACGAACACCGGGGAGCTGTTTTTT. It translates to CASSGGGTNTGELFF.

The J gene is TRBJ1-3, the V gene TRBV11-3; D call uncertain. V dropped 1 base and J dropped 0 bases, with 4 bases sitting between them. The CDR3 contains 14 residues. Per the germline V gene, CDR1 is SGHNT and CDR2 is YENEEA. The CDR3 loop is CASSLGDSGNTIYF. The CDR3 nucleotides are TGTGCCAGCAGCTTAGGAGACTCTGGAAACACCATATATTTT.

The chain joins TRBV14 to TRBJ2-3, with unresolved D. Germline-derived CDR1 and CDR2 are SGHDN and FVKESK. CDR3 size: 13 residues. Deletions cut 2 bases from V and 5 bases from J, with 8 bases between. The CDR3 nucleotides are TGTGCCAGCAGCCAAAACGTTGGAGATACGCAGTATTTT. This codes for CASSQNVGDTQYF.

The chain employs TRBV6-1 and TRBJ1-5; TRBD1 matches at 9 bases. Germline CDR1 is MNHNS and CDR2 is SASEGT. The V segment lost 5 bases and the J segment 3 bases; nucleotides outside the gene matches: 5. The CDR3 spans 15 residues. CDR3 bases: TGTGCCAGCAGTTGGGACAGGGCCTACAATCAGCCCCAGCATTTT. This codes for CASSWDRAYNQPQHF.

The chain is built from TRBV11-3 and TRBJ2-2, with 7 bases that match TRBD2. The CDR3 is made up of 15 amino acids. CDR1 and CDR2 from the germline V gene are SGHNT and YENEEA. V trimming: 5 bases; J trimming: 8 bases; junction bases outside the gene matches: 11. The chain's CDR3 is CASSATSLIIGELFF. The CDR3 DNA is TGTGCCAGCAGCGCGACTAGCCTCATTATAGGGGAGCTGTTTTTT.

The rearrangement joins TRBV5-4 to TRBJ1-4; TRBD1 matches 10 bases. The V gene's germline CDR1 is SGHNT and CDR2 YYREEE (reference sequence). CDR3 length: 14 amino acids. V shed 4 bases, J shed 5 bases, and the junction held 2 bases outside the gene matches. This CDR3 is CASSPGQGNEKLFF. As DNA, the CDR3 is TGTGCCAGCAGCCCGGGACAGGGGAATGAAAAACTGTTTTTT. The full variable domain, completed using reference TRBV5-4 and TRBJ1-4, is ETGVTQSPTHLIKTRGQQVTLRCSSQSGHNTVSWYQQALGQGPQFIFQYYREEENGRGNFPPRFSGLQFPNYSSELNVNALELDDSALYLCASSPGQGNEKLFFGSGTQLSVL.

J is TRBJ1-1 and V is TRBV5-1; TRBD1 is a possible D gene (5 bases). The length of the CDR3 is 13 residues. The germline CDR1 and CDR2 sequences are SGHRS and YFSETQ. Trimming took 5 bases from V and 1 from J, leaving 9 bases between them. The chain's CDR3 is CASRPQENTEAFF. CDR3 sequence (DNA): TGCGCCAGCAGGCCACAGGAGAACACTGAAGCTTTCTTT.

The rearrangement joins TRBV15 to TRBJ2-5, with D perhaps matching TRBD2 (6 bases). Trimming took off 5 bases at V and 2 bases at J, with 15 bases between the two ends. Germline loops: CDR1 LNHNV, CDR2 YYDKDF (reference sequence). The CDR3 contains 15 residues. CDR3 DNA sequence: TGTGCCACCAGCGGCGCGACTAGAGATCAAGAGACCCAGTACTTC. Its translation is CATSGATRDQETQYF.

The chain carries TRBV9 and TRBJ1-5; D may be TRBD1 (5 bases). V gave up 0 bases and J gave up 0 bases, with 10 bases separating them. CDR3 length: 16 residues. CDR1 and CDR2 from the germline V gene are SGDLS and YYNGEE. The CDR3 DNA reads TGTGCCAGCAGCGTAGGGTGGGGGAATAGCAATCAGCCCCAGCATTTT. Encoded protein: CASSVGWGNSNQPQHF.

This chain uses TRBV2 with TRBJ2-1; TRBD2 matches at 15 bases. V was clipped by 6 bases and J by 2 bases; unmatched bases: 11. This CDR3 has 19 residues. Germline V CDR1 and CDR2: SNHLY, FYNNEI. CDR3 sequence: CASRTPGLAGGGTYNEQFF. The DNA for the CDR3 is TGTGCCAGCAGAACTCCGGGACTAGCGGGAGGAGGTACCTACAATGAGCAGTTCTTC.

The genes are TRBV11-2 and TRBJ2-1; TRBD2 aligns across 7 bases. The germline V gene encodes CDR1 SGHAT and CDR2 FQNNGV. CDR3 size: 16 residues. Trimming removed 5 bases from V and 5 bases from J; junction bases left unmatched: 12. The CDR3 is CASSLGDYLGDNEQFF. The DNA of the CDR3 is TGTGCCAGCAGCCTGGGGGACTATTTAGGGGACAATGAGCAGTTCTTC.

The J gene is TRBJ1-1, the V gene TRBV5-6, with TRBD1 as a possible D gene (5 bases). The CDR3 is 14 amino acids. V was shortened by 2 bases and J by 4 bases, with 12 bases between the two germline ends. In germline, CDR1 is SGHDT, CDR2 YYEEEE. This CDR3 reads CASSLRSGFTEAFF. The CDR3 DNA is TGTGCCAGCAGCTTACGATCAGGGTTCACTGAAGCTTTCTTT.

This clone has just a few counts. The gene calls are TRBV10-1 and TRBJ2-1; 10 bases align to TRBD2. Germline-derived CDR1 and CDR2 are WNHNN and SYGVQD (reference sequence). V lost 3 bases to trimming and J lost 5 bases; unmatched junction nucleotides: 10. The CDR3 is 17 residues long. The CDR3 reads CASSDRPKAGGNNEQFF. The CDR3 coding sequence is TGCGCCAGCAGTGACCGACCCAAAGCGGGAGGGAACAATGAGCAGTTCTTC.

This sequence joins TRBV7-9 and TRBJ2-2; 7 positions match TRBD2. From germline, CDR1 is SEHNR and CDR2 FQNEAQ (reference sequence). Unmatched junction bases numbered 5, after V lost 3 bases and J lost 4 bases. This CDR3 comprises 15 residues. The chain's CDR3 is CASSFREVGTGELFF. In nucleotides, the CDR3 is TGTGCCAGCAGCTTCCGGGAGGTGGGCACCGGGGAGCTGTTTTTT.

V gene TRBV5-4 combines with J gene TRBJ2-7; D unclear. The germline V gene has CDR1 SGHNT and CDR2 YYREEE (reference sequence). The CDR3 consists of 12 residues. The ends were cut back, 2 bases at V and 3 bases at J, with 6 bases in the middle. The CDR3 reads CASSFDDYEQYF. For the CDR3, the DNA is TGTGCCAGCAGCTTTGATGACTACGAGCAGTACTTC.

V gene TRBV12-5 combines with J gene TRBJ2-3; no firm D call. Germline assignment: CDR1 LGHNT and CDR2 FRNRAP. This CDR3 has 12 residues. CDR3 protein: CATSTDTDTQYF. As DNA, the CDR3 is TGTGCCACATCGACCGACACAGATACGCAGTATTTT.

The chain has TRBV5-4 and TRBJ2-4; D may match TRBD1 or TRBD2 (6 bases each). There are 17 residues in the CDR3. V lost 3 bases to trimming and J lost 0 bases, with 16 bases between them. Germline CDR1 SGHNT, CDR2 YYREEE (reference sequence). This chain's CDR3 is CASSWGAGLIAKNIQYF. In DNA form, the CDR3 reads TGTGCCAGCAGCTGGGGGGCGGGCCTTATAGCCAAAAACATTCAGTACTTC.

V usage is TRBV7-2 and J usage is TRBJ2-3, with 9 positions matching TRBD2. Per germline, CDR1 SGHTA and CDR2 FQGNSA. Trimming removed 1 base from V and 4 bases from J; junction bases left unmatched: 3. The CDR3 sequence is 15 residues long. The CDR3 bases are TGTGCCAGCAGCTTAGTTGCGGGAGGGCCAGATACGCAGTATTTT. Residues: CASSLVAGGPDTQYF.

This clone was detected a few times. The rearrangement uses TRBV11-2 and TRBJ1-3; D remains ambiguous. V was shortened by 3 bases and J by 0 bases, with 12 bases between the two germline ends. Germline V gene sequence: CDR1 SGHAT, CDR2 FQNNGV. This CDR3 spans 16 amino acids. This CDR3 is CASSFSGYLSGNTIYF. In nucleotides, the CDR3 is TGTGCCAGCAGCTTTTCGGGGTACCTCTCTGGAAACACCATATATTTT.